The present T cell receptor (beta chain) was sequenced within a study of blood T cell repertoires in COVID-19. Germline-derived CDR1 and CDR2 are SEHNR and FQNEAQ (reference sequence). With 3 bases clipped from V and 2 bases from J, the junction kept 9 bases outside the gene matches. The CDR3 consists of 17 residues. Data came from immunoSEQ multiplex PCR; TCRdb stores just in-frame clones and leaves some out. Here the sample spans approximately 260,000 clones, roughly 89% being singletons. Source material: PBMCs or T cells enriched from blood (not recorded which). The TCR sequence derives from a woman in her fifties or sixties who had recovered from COVID-19. The chain combines TRBV7-9 with TRBJ1-5; 8 bases map to TRBD1. In DNA form, the CDR3 reads TGTGCCAGCAGCTTCAGGTCAGGGGGCTTGGGCAATCAGCCCCAGCATTTT. Amino acids: CASSFRSGGLGNQPQHF.